These T cell receptor beta chains were read from a single sample in a study of shared clonotypes between healthy human individuals. Measured with immunoSEQ multiplex PCR; TCRdb has only the in-frame clones, and not every one. Altogether about 490,000 clones are present, 79% being singletons, with the ten largest covering about 12%. The sequenced sample consisted of PBMCs. The receptors come from a woman aged 40 to 50 in good health. Some clones in this sample may be carry-over from other donors' samples. Each CDR3 is given with its conserved first and last residue. The D gene is left open where the match is weak. Only part of the rows carry a size: once, few, many, or a class if the clone is expanded.

TRBJ1-2,TRBV6-4,TRBD1,few,CASSDSRGRGRIF,TGTGCCAGCAGTGACTCCCGGGGCAGGGGGCGCATCTTC
TRBJ2-5,TRBV7-2,TRBD2,NA,CASSLAGGLQETQYF,TGTGCCAGCAGCTTAGCTGGGGGACTACAAGAGACCCAGTACTTC
TRBJ2-5,TRBV30,TRBD2,NA,CAWRKRGKETQYF,TGTGCCTGGAGAAAGCGGGGGAAAGAGACCCAGTACTTC
TRBJ1-2,TRBV2,NA,NA,CASSEGQIYGYTF,TGTGCCAGCAGTGAAGGACAGATCTATGGCTACACCTTC
TRBJ1-1,TRBV20-1,NA,NA,CSVASNTEAFF,TGCAGTGTAGCTAGCAACACTGAAGCTTTCTTT
TRBJ2-1,TRBV6-1,NA,few,CASLTIEWEQFF,TGTGCCAGCCTGACTATAGAATGGGAGCAGTTCTTC
TRBJ2-3,TRBV30,NA,NA,CAWSVFGRGPYF,TGTGCCTGGAGTGTATTTGGCAGGGGTCCGTATTTT
TRBJ2-1,TRBV11-2,TRBD2,NA,CASSTGRAGYNEQFF,TGTGCCAGCAGCACCGGGAGGGCGGGCTACAATGAGCAGTTCTTC
TRBJ1-2,TRBV5-1,NA,NA,CASSFQEANYGYTF,TGCGCCAGCAGCTTCCAGGAAGCTAACTATGGCTACACCTTC
TRBJ1-4,TRBV7-2,NA,NA,CASSLGEAWSEKLFF,TGTGCCAGCAGCTTAGGAGAGGCTTGGAGTGAAAAACTGTTTTTT
TRBJ1-1,TRBV15,NA,NA,CATSRDRAATEAFF,TGTGCCACCAGCAGAGATCGTGCAGCCACTGAAGCTTTCTTT
TRBJ2-5,TRBV11-2,TRBD2,NA,CASSLAGRGTQYF,TGTGCCAGCAGCTTGGCCGGGAGGGGGACCCAGTACTTC
TRBJ1-3,TRBV5-6,NA,many,CASKGAGAGNTIYF,TGTGCCAGCAAAGGAGCAGGGGCCGGAAACACCATATATTTT
TRBJ2-7,TRBV30,NA,few,CAWSEGLQGPYEQYF,TGTGCCTGGAGTGAAGGCCTTCAGGGCCCCTACGAGCAGTACTTC
TRBJ2-1,TRBV28,TRBD2,few,CASTLGGSSGNEQFF,TGTGCCTCCACCTTGGGCGGGAGTAGTGGCAATGAGCAGTTCTTC
TRBJ2-2,TRBV27,NA,once,CASSLWGSGELFF,TGTGCCAGCAGTTTGTGGGGCTCGGGGGAGCTGTTTTTT
TRBJ2-2,TRBV5-1,NA,few,CASSLASRADTGELFF,TGCGCCAGCAGCTTGGCGTCCAGGGCCGACACCGGGGAGCTGTTTTTT
TRBJ1-4,TRBV5-1,NA,once,CASSLREPREKLFF,TGCGCCAGCAGCTTACGGGAGCCGAGGGAAAAACTGTTTTTT
TRBJ2-5,TRBV4-2,TRBD2,once,CASSQELRQDSGTETQYF,TGTGCCAGCAGCCAAGAACTGCGTCAGGATAGCGGGACGGAGACCCAGTACTTC
TRBJ1-2,TRBV7-9,NA,NA,CASSSSYANGYTF,TGTGCCAGCAGCTCATCCTACGCCAATGGCTACACCTTC
TRBJ1-5,TRBV6-4,TRBD1,NA,CASGTGTATYSNQPQHF,TGTGCCAGCGGTACCGGGACAGCAACCTATAGCAATCAGCCCCAGCATTTT
TRBJ2-1,TRBV5-1,NA,NA,CASSLAGTSTYNEQFF,TGCGCCAGCAGCTTGGCCGGGACGTCAACCTACAATGAGCAGTTCTTC
TRBJ2-7,TRBV27,TRBD2,NA,CASSLREGRYEQYF,TGTGCCAGCAGTTTAAGGGAGGGGCGCTACGAGCAGTACTTC
TRBJ2-3,TRBV28,NA,NA,CASTPSGLQLPDTQYF,TGTGCCAGCACCCCTTCGGGCCTACAGTTGCCAGATACGCAGTATTTT
TRBJ1-3,TRBV15,TRBD1,NA,CATSRDDRGFGNTIYF,TGTGCCACCAGCAGAGACGACAGGGGGTTTGGAAACACCATATATTTT
TRBJ2-7,TRBV27,TRBD2,NA,CASSPQREGSREQYF,TGTGCCAGCAGTCCCCAGCGGGAGGGATCGCGCGAGCAGTACTTC
TRBJ2-1,TRBV11-1,NA,NA,CASSFHTGNNEQFF,TGTGCCAGCAGTTTTCACACTGGGAACAATGAGCAGTTCTTC
TRBJ2-1,TRBV29-1,TRBD2,NA,CSTKAGGTYNEQFF,TGCAGCACCAAAGCGGGAGGTACCTACAATGAGCAGTTCTTC
TRBJ1-1,TRBV28,NA,NA,CASSERVEAFF,TGTGCCAGCAGTGAGCGGGTAGAAGCTTTCTTT
TRBJ2-1,TRBV7-9,NA,few,CASSLSLSSYNEQFF,TGTGCCAGCAGCTTAAGTCTTAGCTCCTACAATGAGCAGTTCTTC
TRBJ2-2,TRBV7-8,NA,few,CASSLARGTGELFF,TGTGCCAGCAGCTTAGCCCGGGGGACCGGGGAGCTGTTTTTT
TRBJ1-5,TRBV28,NA,NA,CASSLGSQPDQPQHF,TGTGCCAGCAGTTTAGGGTCCCAGCCCGATCAGCCCCAGCATTTT